This T cell receptor beta chain was sequenced in a study of cytomegalovirus exposure and HLA in healthy donors. About this clone: Its specificity is unknown.

Whole-study results and caveats: In a later analysis, common viral pathogens appeared linked to several of the most significant clusters.

PCR involved 60 Vbeta and 13 Jbeta primers. The data were produced by immunoSEQ multiplex PCR, yet TCRdb's version contains in-frame clones alone and is incomplete. The table counts some 72,000 clones; 4.6% lies in the top ten. Germline CDR1 reads SGHVS; CDR2 reads FQNEAQ. Trimming pared 6 bases from V and 2 bases from J, leaving 12 bases between. The CDR3 runs to 14 residues. The sample comprised PBMCs. This clonotype originated in a man under 40 in good health and CMV-seronegative. The genes are TRBV7-8 and TRBJ2-3; weak D call: TRBD2 (5 bases). CDR3 nucleotide sequence: TGTGCCAGCAGTATAGCGAGATTCACAGATACGCAGTATTTT. Translating gives CASSIARFTDTQYF.